This is a list of T cell receptor beta chains from one sample in a study of CD8 T cells in Susac syndrome. TCRdb recomputed calls from the immunoSEQ multiplex PCR reads with MiXCR, one row per CDR3 protein. This table has 75,000 to 95,000 distinct CDR3 sequences, around 96% appearing once. The source material was CD8+ T cells from PBMCs. These receptors were taken from a human donor with Susac syndrome. CDR3s include the opening cysteine and the closing phenylalanine or tryptophan. The D gene is left open where the match is weak.

j_gene | d_gene | v_gene | CDR3nt | CDR3aa
TRBJ1-1 | . | TRBV27 | TGTGCCAGCAGCCCTTCTGTCGGGTACACTGAAGCTTTCTTT | CASSPSVGYTEAFF
TRBJ2-7 | . | TRBV28 | TGTGCCAGCAGTTTCCCACAGGCGCTCTCCTACGAGCAGTACTTC | CASSFPQALSYEQYF
TRBJ1-2 | . | TRBV4-2 | TGTGCCAGCAGCCTACATAATCAGGACTATGGCTACACCTTC | CASSLHNQDYGYTF
TRBJ2-7 | TRBD1 | TRBV20-1 | TGCAGTGCTAGATCCGCTTTCGGGACAGGGGGCTACGAGCAGTACTTC | CSARSAFGTGGYEQYF
TRBJ2-3 | TRBD2 | TRBV5-6 | TGTGCCAGCAGCTCGCCTCCAGGACTAGCGGCCACAGATACGCAGTATTTT | CASSSPPGLAATDTQYF
TRBJ1-1 | TRBD1 | TRBV7-6 | TGTGCCAGCAGCATACCACAGGGGGCCGGGAACACTGAAGCTTTCTTT | CASSIPQGAGNTEAFF
TRBJ1-6 | TRBD1 | TRBV10-3 | TGTGCCGCCCGGGACAGGGTAAATTCACCCCTCCACTTT | CAARDRVNSPLHF
TRBJ2-7 | TRBD1 | TRBV20-1 | TGCAGTGCTAGAGGGACAGGGGTGGGCGAGCAGTACTTC | CSARGTGVGEQYF
TRBJ1-1 | . | TRBV5-4 | TGTGCCAGCAGCCCGGCAAGGGGAACGAACACTGAAGCTTTCTTT | CASSPARGTNTEAFF
TRBJ2-7 | . | TRBV7-2 | TGTGCCAGCAGCACGTTGAGGGGTCCTTCCTACGAGCAGTACTTC | CASSTLRGPSYEQYF
TRBJ1-2 | TRBD1 | TRBV7-9 | TGTGCCAGCAGCCGCCCCTTGACAGGGGCTAACTATGGCTACACCTTC | CASSRPLTGANYGYTF
TRBJ1-4 | . | TRBV15 | TGTGCCACCAGCAGAGGAGGAGAGTCTAATGAAAAACTGTTTTTT | CATSRGGESNEKLFF
TRBJ1-1 | . | TRBV4-3 | TGCGCCAGCAGCCAAGCGCATTCGTCGAGAACTGAAGCTTTCTTT | CASSQAHSSRTEAFF
TRBJ2-1 | . | TRBV29-1 | TGCAGCGTTGAACTCACAAACCTCAATGAGCAGTTCTTC | CSVELTNLNEQFF
TRBJ1-1 | . | TRBV27 | TGTGCCAGCAGTTCGCGACAGGACAAGAACACTGAAGCTTTCTTT | CASSSRQDKNTEAFF
TRBJ1-1 | . | TRBV7-9 | TGTGCCAGCAGCTTAATGCAGGACACTGAAGCTTTCTTT | CASSLMQDTEAFF
TRBJ1-3 | . | TRBV30 | TGTGCCTGCCCTAGGGCCTCTGGAAACACCATATATTTT | CACPRASGNTIYF
TRBJ1-6 | TRBD1 | TRBV4-1 | TGCGCCAGCAGCCAACTTTCCCCGGTAGGAAGGGGGCTGATGTCACCCCTCCACTTT | CASSQLSPVGRGLMSPLHF
TRBJ2-7 | TRBD1 | TRBV13 | TGTGCCAGCAGCTCCGGGACAGAACCCTACGAGCAGTACTTC | CASSSGTEPYEQYF
TRBJ2-2 | . | TRBV6-2/TRBV6-3 | TGTGCCAGCAGTTACTTTGGCGCCTCCGGGGAGCTGTTTTTT | CASSYFGASGELFF